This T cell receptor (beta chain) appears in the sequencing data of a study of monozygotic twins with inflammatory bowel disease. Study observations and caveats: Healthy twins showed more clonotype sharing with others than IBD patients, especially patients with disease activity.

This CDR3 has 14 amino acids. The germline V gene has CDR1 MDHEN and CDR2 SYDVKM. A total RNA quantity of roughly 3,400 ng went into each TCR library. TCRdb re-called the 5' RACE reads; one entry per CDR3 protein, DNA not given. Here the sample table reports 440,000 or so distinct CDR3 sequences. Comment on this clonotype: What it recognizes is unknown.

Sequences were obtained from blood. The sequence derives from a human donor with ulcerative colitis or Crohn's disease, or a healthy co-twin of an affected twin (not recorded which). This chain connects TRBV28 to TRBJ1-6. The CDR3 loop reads CASSSGSRNSPLHF.